One sample yielded the 28 T cell receptor beta chains listed below, sequenced in a study of T-cell memory formation after mild COVID-19. TCRdb recomputed calls from the 5' RACE reads with MiXCR, one row per CDR3 protein. The sample holds approximately 150,000 distinct CDR3 sequences, 14% seen once. Sequencing was performed on PBMCs or a T cell subset sorted from them (not recorded which). These receptors all stem from an adult woman who had mild COVID-19 (a few samples of this study predate the infection). Cell type and time point are not known.

This clonotype appeared a few times. The chain links TRBV4-1 to TRBJ1-2; D remains ambiguous. Trimming left V 0 bases short and J 4 bases short, with 15 bases between. This CDR3 has 16 residues. Germline CDR1 reads MGHRA; CDR2 reads YSYEKL. CDR3 DNA: TGCGCCAGCAGCCAAGAGAGGATGGTCCCATTCTATGGCTACACCTTC. This encodes CASSQERMVPFYGYTF.

This chain links TRBV7-2 with TRBJ1-1; weak D call: TRBD1 (5 bases). The CDR3 consists of 16 residues. From germline, CDR1 is SGHTA and CDR2 FQGNSA. Trimming took off 5 bases at V and 0 bases at J, with 16 bases between the two ends. The CDR3 loop reads CASSRRPGSMNTEAFF. CDR3 DNA sequence: TGTGCCAGCAGCCGACGGCCAGGGAGTATGAACACTGAAGCTTTCTTT.

V gene TRBV5-1 combines with J gene TRBJ2-3, with TRBD2 matching 14 bases. The CDR3 runs 17 residues. V shed 4 bases and J 2 bases; nucleotides not matched to a gene: 6. Germline V gene data show CDR1 as SGHRS and CDR2 as YFSETQ. The chain's CDR3 is CASSPGTSGGSTDTQYF. The DNA of the CDR3 is TGCGCCAGCAGCCCCGGGACTAGCGGGGGATCCACAGATACGCAGTATTTT.

The chain has TRBV12-3 or TRBV12-4 and TRBJ2-3, with D perhaps matching TRBD1 or TRBD2 (5 bases each). This CDR3 has 14 amino acids. V lost 5 bases and J 4 bases, leaving 13 bases between the germline ends. The CDR3 region is CASSTWGSPDTQYF. The CDR3 region has the DNA TGTGCCAGCAGTACTTGGGGGTCCCCAGATACGCAGTATTTT.

This clonotype was picked up many times. The chain employs TRBV7-2 and TRBJ1-6, with unresolved D. Germline values: CDR1 SGHTA, CDR2 FQGNSA. With 1 base removed from V and 5 bases from J, the gap between germline ends came to 9 bases. The CDR3 is 15 amino acids. DNA of the CDR3: TGTGCCAGCAGCTTAGTAAAGGCGAATAATTCACCCCTCCACTTT. This sequence encodes CASSLVKANNSPLHF.

The J gene is TRBJ2-7, the V gene TRBV5-1; maybe TRBD1 (6 bases). The V gene's germline CDR1 is SGHRS and CDR2 YFSETQ. Deletions cut 3 bases from V and 7 bases from J, with 17 bases between. The CDR3 runs to 14 residues. The CDR3 protein is CASSSGQFDREQYF. The CDR3 bases are TGCGCCAGCAGCTCCGGACAGTTCGACAGGGAGCAGTACTTC.

This clonotype has just a few counts. The DNA of the CDR3 is TGCAGTGCTAGAGATTTCAGGGTTTACACCGGGGAGCTGTTTTTT. Translated: CSARDFRVYTGELFF. The chain is built from TRBV20-1 and TRBJ2-2, with D tentatively TRBD1 (5 bases). The germline V gene has CDR1 DFQATT and CDR2 SNEGSKA (reference sequence). CDR3 length: 15 residues. The germline V and J ends were trimmed by 0 bases and 3 bases, with 11 bases remaining between them.

This clonotype was observed at least ten times. Sequence at one end of the junction differs from germline and may be a read error. The CDR3 protein is CASGGETQYF. CDR3 in DNA: TGTGCCAGCGGGGGAGAGACCCAGTACTTC. The chain employs TRBV5-1 and TRBJ2-5; 8 positions match TRBD2. Germline lookup yields CDR1 SGHRS and CDR2 YFSETQ. The CDR3 consists of 10 residues. Filled out from reference TRBV5-1 and TRBJ2-5, the complete variable domain reads KAGVTQTPRYLIKTRGQQVTLSCSPISGHRSVSWYQQTPGQGLQFLFEYFSETQRNKGNFPGRFSGRQFSNSRSEMNVSTLELGDSALYLCASGGETQYFGPGTRLLVL.

Here the CDR3 reads CASSSGRRGLAGSYEQYV. The CDR3 nucleotides are TGTGCCAGCAGTTCAGGGAGGAGAGGACTAGCGGGGTCCTACGAGCAGTACGTC. The chain joins TRBV12-3 or TRBV12-4 to TRBJ2-7; 12 bases align to TRBD2. The CDR3 consists of 18 residues. The J segment lost 1 base and the V segment lost 4 bases, leaving 11 bases of the junction unmatched.

This clonotype was seen more than once but under ten times. This chain connects TRBV5-1 to TRBJ2-3; 9 bases map to TRBD2. V was clipped by 4 bases and J by 4 bases; unmatched bases: 13. From germline, CDR1 is SGHRS and CDR2 YFSETQ. This CDR3 contains 17 residues. The CDR3 DNA follows: TGCGCCAGCAGCGCGGGATCGCTGACTAGCGGTCCAGATACGCAGTATTTT. Protein: CASSAGSLTSGPDTQYF. Drawing the rest from reference TRBV5-1 and TRBJ2-3, the complete variable domain is KAGVTQTPRYLIKTRGQQVTLSCSPISGHRSVSWYQQTPGQGLQFLFEYFSETQRNKGNFPGRFSGRQFSNSRSEMNVSTLELGDSALYLCASSAGSLTSGPDTQYFGPGTRLTVL.

This clonotype was observed a few times. This chain joins TRBV13 and TRBJ2-1, with 7 positions matching TRBD1. Per germline, CDR1 PRHDT and CDR2 FYEKMQ (reference sequence). The CDR3 spans 19 residues. The trim removed 2 bases at V and 5 bases at J, leaving 18 bases unmatched. CDR3 amino acids: CASSLNFPEDRATDNEQFF. For the CDR3, the DNA is TGTGCCAGCAGCTTAAATTTCCCCGAAGACAGGGCCACGGACAATGAGCAGTTCTTC.

The V call is TRBV19, the J call TRBJ1-5; 7 bases are shared with TRBD1. CDR1 LNHDA and CDR2 SQIVND come from the germline V gene (reference sequence). V dropped 8 bases and J dropped 3; count of bases not matched to a gene: 10. The CDR3 covers 15 residues. CDR3 region: CASGDSLNFNQPQHF. Written as DNA, the CDR3 is TGTGCCAGTGGGGACAGCTTGAATTTCAATCAGCCCCAGCATTTT.

This chain links TRBV7-9 with TRBJ2-1, with D tentatively TRBD1 or TRBD2 (7 bases each). CDR1 and CDR2 (germline): SEHNR, FQNEAQ (reference sequence). The CDR3 contains 15 residues. The ends were cut back, 5 bases at V and 4 bases at J, with 15 bases in the middle. CDR3 amino acids: CASSTQGGGYNEQFF. Here the CDR3 DNA reads TGTGCCAGCAGCACCCAGGGGGGAGGGTACAATGAGCAGTTCTTC.

This clonotype was picked up a small number of times. The rearrangement uses TRBV7-9 and TRBJ2-4; 8 bases are shared with TRBD1. In germline, CDR1 is SEHNR, CDR2 FQNEAQ (reference sequence). The CDR3 runs to 15 residues. After removal of 5 bases from V and 0 bases from J, the junction contained 3 bases not matched to a gene. Here the CDR3 DNA reads TGTGCCAGCAGCCCACAGGGGGAAGCCAAAAACATTCAGTACTTC. Amino acids: CASSPQGEAKNIQYF.

The rearrangement uses TRBV6-5 and TRBJ1-2; D not certain. The CDR3 spans 15 residues. Trimming removed 5 bases from V and 4 bases from J, with 17 bases in between. The germline V gene has CDR1 MNHEY and CDR2 SVGAGI. As DNA, the CDR3 is TGTGCCAGCAGTCAAGAGGCACGGACGATCTATGGCTACACCTTC. This gives the protein CASSQEARTIYGYTF.

This clonotype came up a few times. This chain links TRBV30 with TRBJ2-7; D is possibly TRBD1 (5 bases). Deletions cut 2 bases from V and 10 bases from J, with 21 bases between. The CDR3 covers 14 residues. From germline, CDR1 is GTSNPN and CDR2 SVGIG (reference sequence). As DNA, the CDR3 is TGTGCCTGGAGTTTAGGTCCGGCAGGGTGGGAACAGTACTTC. Encoded protein: CAWSLGPAGWEQYF.

The chain couples TRBV27 to TRBJ1-6; maybe TRBD1 (5 bases). The CDR3 extends over 15 amino acids. Per germline, CDR1 MNHEY and CDR2 SMNVEV (reference sequence). The V end lost 3 bases, the J end lost 8 bases, and 14 bases lay between the germline ends. The CDR3 protein is CASSFEGARYSPLHF. In DNA form, the CDR3 reads TGTGCCAGCAGTTTCGAAGGGGCGCGTTATTCACCCCTCCACTTT.

The rearrangement links TRBV12-3 or TRBV12-4 to TRBJ1-5; the D is unclear. V was shortened by 5 bases and J by 6 bases, with 14 bases between the two germline ends. This CDR3 comprises 14 residues. CDR3 residues: CASSLFGWGQPQHF. In nucleotides, the CDR3 is TGTGCCAGCAGTCTTTTTGGTTGGGGTCAGCCCCAGCATTTT.

The chain has TRBV3-1 and TRBJ2-7, with D perhaps matching TRBD1 or TRBD2 (5 bases each). The CDR3 covers 15 residues. Germline V gene data show CDR1 as LGHDT and CDR2 as YNNKEL (reference sequence). Trimming removed 4 bases at V and 2 bases at J, with 15 bases between. CDR3 in amino acids: CASSPAGTGPYEQYF. As DNA, the CDR3 is TGTGCCAGCAGCCCCGCCGGGACGGGCCCCTACGAGCAGTACTTC.

This clonotype was observed a few times. The chain has TRBV10-3 and TRBJ2-5, with D unresolved. Germline CDR1 reads ENHRY; CDR2 reads SYGVKD. Trimming took off 0 bases at V and 0 bases at J, with 2 bases between the two ends. This CDR3 spans 13 amino acids. The chain's CDR3 is CAISESYQETQYF. CDR3 nucleotides: TGTGCCATCAGTGAGTCGTACCAAGAGACCCAGTACTTC.

The V gene is TRBV29-1, the J gene TRBJ2-1; the D gene is possibly TRBD2 (6 bases). Germline V CDR1 and CDR2: SQVTM, ANQGSEA. The V end was cut by 3 bases, the J end by 8 bases, with 20 bases between. The CDR3 contains 15 residues. In nucleotides, the CDR3 is TGCAGCGTTGAGTTTTTGGTCTCGCGGGACTATGAGCAGTTCTTC. Translating gives CSVEFLVSRDYEQFF.

The sample holds a few counts of this clonotype. The chain combines TRBV7-9 with TRBJ1-2; no clear D. Looked up from germline, CDR1 is SEHNR and CDR2 is FQNEAQ (reference sequence). The CDR3 totals 14 residues. Trimming cost V 1 base and J 2 bases, with 8 bases left between them. CDR3 nucleotides: TGTGCCAGCAGCTTAGACGGGGAAAACTATGGCTACACCTTC. It translates to CASSLDGENYGYTF.

This clonotype was detected ten times or more. The chain links TRBV5-1 to TRBJ2-7; TRBD2 might be the D (6 bases). Germline lookup yields CDR1 SGHRS and CDR2 YFSETQ. V was cut by 0 bases and J by 3 bases, with 16 bases left in between. This CDR3 is built from 16 residues. The CDR3 nucleotides read TGCGCCAGCAGCTTGGCCTTCGGGGGAAAGGGCTACGAGCAGTACTTC. Its translation is CASSLAFGGKGYEQYF.

The chain uses TRBV5-1 and TRBJ1-5, with D uncertain. V was cut by 0 bases and J by 3 bases, with 4 bases left in between. The length of the CDR3 is 13 residues. Germline V gene lookup returns CDR1 SGHRS and CDR2 YFSETQ. CDR3 loop: CASSLGANQPQHF. The CDR3 nucleotides read TGCGCCAGCAGCTTGGGGGCCAATCAGCCCCAGCATTTT.

This clonotype was seen only a few times. This CDR3 reads CASRLAGVGETQYF. CDR3 sequence (DNA): TGTGCCAGCAGACTAGCGGGGGTGGGAGAGACCCAGTACTTC. The chain uses TRBV7-8 and TRBJ2-5; 11 bases match TRBD2. Germline V lookup: CDR1 SGHVS, CDR2 FQNEAQ. J lost 4 bases, V lost 6 bases, and 4 bases had no gene match. The CDR3 is 14 residues long. Based on the CDR3 plus reference TRBV7-8 and TRBJ2-5, the full variable domain is GAGVSQSPRYKVAKRGQDVALRCDPISGHVSLFWYQQALGQGPEFLTYFQNEAQLDKSGLPSDRFFAERPEGSVSTLKIQRTQQEDSAVYLCASRLAGVGETQYFGPGTRLLVL.

This clonotype was counted between two and nine times. The rearrangement uses TRBV9 and TRBJ2-1; D not certain. With 0 bases removed from V and 0 bases from J, the gap between germline ends came to 13 bases. From germline, CDR1 is SGDLS and CDR2 YYNGEE. The CDR3 is 17 residues long. In nucleotides, the CDR3 is TGTGCCAGCAGCGTAGAAGACGGGCAGAGCTCCTACAATGAGCAGTTCTTC. This encodes CASSVEDGQSSYNEQFF.

The sample holds a few counts of this clonotype. The chain couples TRBV5-1 to TRBJ2-3; 11 nucleotides agree with TRBD2. The ends lost 4 bases at V and 7 bases at J; junction bases unmatched: 8. Germline CDR1 is SGHRS and CDR2 is YFSETQ. The CDR3 runs to 15 residues. Here the CDR3 reads CASSVTSGSLYTQYF. CDR3 bases: TGCGCCAGCAGCGTAACTAGCGGGAGCTTATATACGCAGTATTTT.

This clonotype has at least ten counts. The chain recombines TRBV24-1 with TRBJ2-3, with 8 bases identical to TRBD1. The CDR3 totals 15 residues. CDR1 KGHDR and CDR2 SFDVKD come from the germline V gene. Trimming cost V 3 bases and J 2 bases; bases outside gene matches: 3. CDR3 region: CATSDPTGATDTQYF. CDR3 sequence (DNA): TGTGCCACCAGTGATCCGACAGGGGCCACAGATACGCAGTATTTT.